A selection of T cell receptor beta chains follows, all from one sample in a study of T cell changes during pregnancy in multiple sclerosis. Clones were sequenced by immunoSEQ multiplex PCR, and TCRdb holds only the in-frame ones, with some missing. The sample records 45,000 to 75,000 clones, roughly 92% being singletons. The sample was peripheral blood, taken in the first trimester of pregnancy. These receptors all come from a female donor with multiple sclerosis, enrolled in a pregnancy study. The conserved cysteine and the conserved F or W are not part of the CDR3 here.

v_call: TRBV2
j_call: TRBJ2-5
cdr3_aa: ATYTGVEETQY

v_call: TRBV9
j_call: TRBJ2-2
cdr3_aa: ASSAGQYTGELF

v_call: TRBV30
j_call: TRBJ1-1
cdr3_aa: AWGPGGAF

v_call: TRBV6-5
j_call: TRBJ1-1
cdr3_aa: ASSYSVGNTEAF

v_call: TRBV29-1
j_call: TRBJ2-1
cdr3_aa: SVEQQGFGNEQF

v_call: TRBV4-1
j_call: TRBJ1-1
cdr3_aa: ASSQEVGQGNTEAF

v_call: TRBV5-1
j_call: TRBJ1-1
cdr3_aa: ASSLVGENTEAF

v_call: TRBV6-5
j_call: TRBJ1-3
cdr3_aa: ASSPREVGTIY

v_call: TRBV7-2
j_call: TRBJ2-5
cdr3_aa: ASRTGTSGGRGQTQY

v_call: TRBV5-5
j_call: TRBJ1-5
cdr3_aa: ASSLAGSGNQPQH

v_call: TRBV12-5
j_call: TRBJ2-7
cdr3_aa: ASGLVQGNPGEQY

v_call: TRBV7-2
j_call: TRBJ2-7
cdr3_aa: ASSLSGASYEQY

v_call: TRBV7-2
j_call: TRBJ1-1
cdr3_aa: ASSLKGGTEAF

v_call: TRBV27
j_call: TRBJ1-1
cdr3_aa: ASSLGGQGNTEAF

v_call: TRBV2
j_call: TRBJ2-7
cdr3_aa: ASSAYQEQY

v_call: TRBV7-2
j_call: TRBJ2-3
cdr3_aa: ASSDLAGGFTDTQY

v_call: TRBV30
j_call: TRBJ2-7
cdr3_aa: AWRSQGAREEQY